This T cell receptor beta chain was recovered during a study of shared clonotypes between healthy human individuals. Assay: immunoSEQ multiplex PCR; the TCRdb copy retains only in-frame clones and omits some. There are 500,000 to 650,000 clones in the sample; roughly four fifths occur only once, and 9.5% to 15% lies in the top ten. Germline values: CDR1 SGHNT, CDR2 YYREEE (reference sequence). Trimming cost V 4 bases and J 8 bases; bases outside gene matches: 10. The CDR3 length is 15 residues. The chain joins TRBV5-4 to TRBJ1-4; 8 bases are a match to TRBD1. The clonotype originates from a woman in her thirties or forties in good health. Some clones in this sample may be carry-over from other donors' samples. The sample taken for sequencing was PBMCs. The CDR3 DNA reads as TGTGCCAGCAGCGCCGGCCGGACAGGGAGGGAAAAACTGTTTTTT. Amino acids: CASSAGRTGREKLFF.